This entry features one TCR beta chain sequence. Its matching antigen is unknown. Sequenced by immunoSEQ multiplex PCR; TCRdb stores in-frame clones only, minus some. The repertoire holds more than 35,000 clones, under 85% seen once, with roughly 3.2% in the top ten. The germline V gene encodes CDR1 SEHNR and CDR2 FQNEAQ (reference sequence). The ends lost 1 base at V and 0 bases at J; junction bases unmatched: 6. The CDR3 runs to 16 residues. The sample belongs to a study of somatic mutations in cytotoxic T cells in rheumatoid arthritis. Whole-study context: Purity of nearly 100% was reached when some V beta antibody-stained T-cell populations were flow-sorted, including V beta1+ cells sequenced for TCRB. The study, taken as a whole, reports: Unknown were the antigen targets of the expanded CD8+ clones.

V usage is TRBV7-9 and J usage is TRBJ2-7; 7 bases are shared with TRBD2. The TCR was taken from a man aged 35-49 years in good health. Source material: CD8+ T cells sorted from blood. CDR3 DNA sequence: TGTGCCAGCAGCTTAGGTCCTAGCGGAAGCTCCTACGAGCAGTACTTC. It encodes CASSLGPSGSSYEQYF.